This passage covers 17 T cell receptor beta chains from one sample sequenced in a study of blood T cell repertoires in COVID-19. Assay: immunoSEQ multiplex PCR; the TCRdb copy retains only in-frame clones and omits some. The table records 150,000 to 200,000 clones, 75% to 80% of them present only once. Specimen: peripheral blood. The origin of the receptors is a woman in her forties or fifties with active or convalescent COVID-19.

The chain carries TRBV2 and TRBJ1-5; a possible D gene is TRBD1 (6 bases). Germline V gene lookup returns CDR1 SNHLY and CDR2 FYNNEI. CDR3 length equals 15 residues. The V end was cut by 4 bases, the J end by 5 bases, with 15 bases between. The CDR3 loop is CASSGSTGRDQPQHF. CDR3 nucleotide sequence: TGTGCCAGCAGTGGAAGTACAGGGCGGGATCAGCCCCAGCATTTT.

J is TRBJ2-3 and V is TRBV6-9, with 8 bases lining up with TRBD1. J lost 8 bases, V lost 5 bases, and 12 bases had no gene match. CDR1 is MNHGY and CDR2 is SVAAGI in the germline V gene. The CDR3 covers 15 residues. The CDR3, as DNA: TGTGCCAGCAGTGGTTGGACAGGGACAAGGGCTACGCAGTATTTT. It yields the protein CASSGWTGTRATQYF.

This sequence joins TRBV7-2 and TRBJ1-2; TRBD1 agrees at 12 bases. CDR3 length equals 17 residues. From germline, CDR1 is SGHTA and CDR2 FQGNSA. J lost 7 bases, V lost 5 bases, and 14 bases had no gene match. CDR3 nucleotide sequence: TGTGCCAGCAGCCCCCGGGACAGGGGGCGCAGAATTGGTGGCTACACCTTC. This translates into CASSPRDRGRRIGGYTF.

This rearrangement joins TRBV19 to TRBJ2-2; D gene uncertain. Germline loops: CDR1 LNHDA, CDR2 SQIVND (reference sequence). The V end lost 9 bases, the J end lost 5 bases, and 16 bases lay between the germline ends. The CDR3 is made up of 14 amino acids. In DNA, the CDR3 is TGTGCCAGCATGACCACGGCGGCGACCGGGGAGCTGTTTTTT. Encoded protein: CASMTTAATGELFF.

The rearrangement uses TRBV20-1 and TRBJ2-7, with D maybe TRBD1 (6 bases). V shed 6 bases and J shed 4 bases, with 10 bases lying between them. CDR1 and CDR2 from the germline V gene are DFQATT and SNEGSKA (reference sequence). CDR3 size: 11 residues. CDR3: CSAPQGYEQYF. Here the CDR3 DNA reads TGCAGTGCACCACAGGGATACGAGCAGTACTTC.

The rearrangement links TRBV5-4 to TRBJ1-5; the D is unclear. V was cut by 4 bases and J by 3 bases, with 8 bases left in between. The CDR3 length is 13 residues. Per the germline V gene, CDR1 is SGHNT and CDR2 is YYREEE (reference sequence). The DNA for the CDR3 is TGTGCCAGCAGCGAGGCAGTCAATCAGCCCCAGCATTTT. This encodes CASSEAVNQPQHF.

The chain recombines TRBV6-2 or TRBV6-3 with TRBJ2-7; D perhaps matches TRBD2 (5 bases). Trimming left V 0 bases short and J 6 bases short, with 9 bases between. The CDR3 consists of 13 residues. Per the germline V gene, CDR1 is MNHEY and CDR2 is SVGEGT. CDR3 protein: CASSYSAGFEQYF. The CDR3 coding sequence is TGTGCCAGCAGTTACTCGGCGGGTTTCGAGCAGTACTTC.

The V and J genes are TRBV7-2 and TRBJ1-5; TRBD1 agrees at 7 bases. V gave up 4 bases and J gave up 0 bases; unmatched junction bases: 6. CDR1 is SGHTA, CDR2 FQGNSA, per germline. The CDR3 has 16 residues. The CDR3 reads CASSSPTGYSNQPQHF. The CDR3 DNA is TGTGCCAGCAGCTCCCCGACAGGGTATAGCAATCAGCCCCAGCATTTT.

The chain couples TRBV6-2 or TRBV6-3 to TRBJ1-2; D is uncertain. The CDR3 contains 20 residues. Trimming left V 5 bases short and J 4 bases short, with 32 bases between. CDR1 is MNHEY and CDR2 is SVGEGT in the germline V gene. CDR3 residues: CASSIPSILRTSDRSYGYTF. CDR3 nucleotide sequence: TGTGCCAGCAGTATCCCTTCCATCTTAAGAACCTCAGACCGGAGCTATGGCTACACCTTC.

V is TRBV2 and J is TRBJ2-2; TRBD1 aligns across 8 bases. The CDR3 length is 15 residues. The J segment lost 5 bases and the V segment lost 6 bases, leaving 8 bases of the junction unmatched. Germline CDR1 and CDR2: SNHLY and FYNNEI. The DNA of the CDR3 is TGTGCCAGCAGGCCCCAGGGGGCGAGTACCGGGGAGCTGTTTTTT. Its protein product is CASRPQGASTGELFF.

CDR3 nucleotides: TGTGCCAGCAGTTTACCACTAGCGCTTAGGACCCAGTACTTC. This codes for CASSLPLALRTQYF. V gene TRBV28 combines with J gene TRBJ2-5, with 7 bases that match TRBD2. V dropped 2 bases and J dropped 7; count of bases not matched to a gene: 7. Germline CDR1 MDHEN, CDR2 SYDVKM. The CDR3 has 14 residues.

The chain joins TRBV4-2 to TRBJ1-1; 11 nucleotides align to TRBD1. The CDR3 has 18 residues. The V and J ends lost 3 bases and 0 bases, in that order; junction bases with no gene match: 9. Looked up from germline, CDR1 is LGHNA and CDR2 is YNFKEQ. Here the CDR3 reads CASSQAPGTGGLNTEAFF. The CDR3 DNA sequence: TGTGCCAGCAGCCAGGCACCCGGGACAGGGGGTTTGAACACTGAAGCTTTCTTT.

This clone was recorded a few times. Here the CDR3 DNA reads TGTGCCAGCAGCCAAGATGGACGGAGGGACGAGCAGTACTTC. Translating it yields CASSQDGRRDEQYF. This sequence joins TRBV3-1 (or the pseudogene TRBV3-2) and TRBJ2-7; tentatively, D is TRBD2 (6 bases). V was pared by 0 bases and J by 5 bases, with 11 bases between. The CDR3 has 14 residues. Germline lookup yields CDR1 LGHDT and CDR2 YNNKEL (reference sequence).

The CDR3 spells CASSWDWGTGELFF. The CDR3 DNA sequence: TGTGCCAGCAGCTGGGACTGGGGCACCGGGGAGCTGTTTTTT. The chain recombines TRBV7-2 with TRBJ2-2; weak D call: TRBD2 (6 bases). This CDR3 contains 14 residues. V was pared by 4 bases and J by 4 bases, with 10 bases between. Germline assignment: CDR1 SGHTA and CDR2 FQGNSA.

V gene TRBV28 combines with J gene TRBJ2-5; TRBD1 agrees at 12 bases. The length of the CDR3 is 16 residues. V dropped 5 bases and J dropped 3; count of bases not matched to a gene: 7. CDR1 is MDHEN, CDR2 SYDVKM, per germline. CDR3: CASSPVGTGGEETQYF. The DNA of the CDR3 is TGTGCCAGCAGTCCCGTGGGGACAGGGGGCGAAGAGACCCAGTACTTC.

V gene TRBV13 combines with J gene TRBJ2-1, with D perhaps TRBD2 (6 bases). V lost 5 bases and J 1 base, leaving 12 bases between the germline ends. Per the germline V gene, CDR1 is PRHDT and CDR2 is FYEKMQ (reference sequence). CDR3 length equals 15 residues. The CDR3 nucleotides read TGTGCCAGCAGCCACCGGGACTCGTCCTACAATGAGCAGTTCTTC. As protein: CASSHRDSSYNEQFF.

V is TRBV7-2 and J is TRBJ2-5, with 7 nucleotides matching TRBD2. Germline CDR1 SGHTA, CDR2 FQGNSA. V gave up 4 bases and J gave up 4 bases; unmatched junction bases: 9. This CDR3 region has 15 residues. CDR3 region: CASSSERGGRETQYF. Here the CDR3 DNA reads TGTGCCAGCAGCTCAGAGCGGGGAGGGAGAGAGACCCAGTACTTC. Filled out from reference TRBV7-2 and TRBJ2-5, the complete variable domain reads GAGVSQSPSNKVTEKGKDVELRCDPISGHTALYWYRQSLGQGLEFLIYFQGNSAPDKSGLPSDRFSAERTGGSVSTLTIQRTQQEDSAVYLCASSSERGGRETQYFGPGTRLLVL.